This T cell receptor (beta chain) was captured in a study of response to subunit inactivated influenza vaccine. Study outcomes and limitations: Few additional T cells are recruited per seasonal influenza vaccination, authors suggested.

Notes on this clonotype: As yet, its antigen is unknown.

From the RT-PCR reads, TCRdb called clonotypes with MiXCR, one entry per CDR3 protein. This table has fewer than 250,000 distinct CDR3 sequences, approximately 14% appearing once. Trimming shortened V by 7 bases and J by 5 bases, and 12 bases separated the two germline ends. Germline assignment: CDR1 LNHDA and CDR2 SQIVND (reference sequence). This CDR3 is built from 12 residues. The sample in question was CD8+ T cells sorted from PBMCs, obtained approximately 5 days after vaccination. The sequence was collected from a man aged 50 to 59 who received an inactivated influenza vaccine. The chain carries TRBV19 and TRBJ2-7; D may be TRBD2 (5 bases). CDR3 amino acids: CASNNPGNEQYF. The CDR3 DNA sequence: TGTGCCAGTAATAATCCGGGGAACGAGCAGTACTTC.